The 21 T cell receptor beta chains below all came from one sample that was sequenced in a study of cytotoxic CD8 clonotypes in ibrutinib-treated CLL. Method: immunoSEQ multiplex PCR; TCRdb's copy keeps in-frame clones and lacks some. The sample has roughly 56,000 clones, over 60% seen once. The starting material was PBMCs, obtained after 12 months of ibrutinib treatment. The receptors derive from a human donor with chronic lymphocytic leukemia.

V gene TRBV4-3 combines with J gene TRBJ2-7; possibly TRBD1 for D (6 bases). This CDR3 is 14 amino acids long. Looked up from germline, CDR1 is LGHNA and CDR2 is YSLEER. V was clipped by 0 bases and J by 3 bases, with 9 bases between them. This CDR3 reads CASSQERTVYEQYF. CDR3 DNA sequence: TGCGCCAGCAGCCAAGAAAGGACAGTCTACGAGCAGTACTTC.

The chain uses TRBV30 and TRBJ2-7; D remains unclear. The V end was cut by 0 bases, the J end by 4 bases, with 7 bases between. In germline, CDR1 is GTSNPN, CDR2 SVGIG (reference sequence). This CDR3 is 12 amino acids long. The CDR3 region has the DNA TGTGCCTGGAGTGTATTCCGATACGAGCAGTACTTC. It encodes CAWSVFRYEQYF. Looking up the rest from reference TRBV30 and TRBJ2-7 gives the full variable domain: SQTIHQWPATLVQPVGSPLSLECTVEGTSNPNLYWYRQAAGRGLQLLFYSVGIGQISSEVPQNLSASRPQDRQFILSSKKLLLSDSGFYLCAWSVFRYEQYFGPGTRLTVT.

J is TRBJ2-2 and V is TRBV4-3, with D possibly called TRBD1 or TRBD2 (6 bases each). The germline V gene has CDR1 LGHNA and CDR2 YSLEER. The CDR3 runs 16 residues. The V end lost 1 base, the J end lost 3 bases, and 12 bases lay between the germline ends. CDR3 loop: CASSQVGGSHTGELFF. CDR3 DNA sequence: TGCGCCAGCAGCCAAGTGGGGGGCTCTCACACCGGGGAGCTGTTTTTT.

This rearrangement joins TRBV4-1 to TRBJ2-7; D tentatively reads TRBD1 or TRBD2 (5 bases each). The CDR3 contains 15 residues. Germline V gives CDR1 MGHRA, CDR2 YSYEKL. Deletions cut 1 base from V and 3 bases from J, with 13 bases between. CDR3 sequence reads: CASSQASGPFYEQYF. The CDR3 bases are TGCGCCAGCAGCCAAGCCTCGGGACCGTTCTACGAGCAGTACTTC.

This sequence joins TRBV4-2 and TRBJ2-7, with D tentatively TRBD1 or TRBD2 (5 bases each). This CDR3 is 19 amino acids long. In germline, CDR1 is LGHNA, CDR2 YNFKEQ. Trimming removed 1 base at V and 0 bases at J, with 22 bases between. This chain's CDR3 is CASSQAGTHGEGSSYEQYF. In DNA form, the CDR3 reads TGTGCCAGCAGCCAAGCCGGGACCCACGGGGAAGGGTCCTCCTACGAGCAGTACTTC.

The rearrangement uses TRBV15 and TRBJ2-7; no definite D call. CDR1 is LNHNV, CDR2 YYDKDF, per germline (reference sequence). The length of the CDR3 is 15 residues. V was trimmed by 0 bases and J by 7 bases, leaving 16 bases between them. The CDR3 DNA sequence: TGTGCCACCAGCAGAGATCGTCGCAGTTTACGAGAGCAGTACTTC. Residues: CATSRDRRSLREQYF.

The chain links TRBV18 to TRBJ2-7; D may be TRBD1 (5 bases). Looked up from germline, CDR1 is KGHSH and CDR2 is LQKENI. The CDR3 spans 15 residues. Trimming stripped 2 bases from V and 0 bases from J, with 11 bases between. The CDR3 DNA follows: TGTGCCAGCTCACCAATTCAGGGTCTCTCCTACGAGCAGTACTTC. As protein: CASSPIQGLSYEQYF.

CDR3 nucleotide sequence: TGTGCCAGCAGCTTGAAGTCCCGGGGGGATGGCTACACCTTC. Its translation: CASSLKSRGDGYTF. The chain couples TRBV5-6 to TRBJ1-2; tentatively, D is TRBD1 (5 bases). V gave up 1 base and J gave up 6 bases, with 13 bases separating them. CDR1 and CDR2 (germline): SGHDT, YYEEEE. This CDR3 contains 14 residues. Using reference TRBV5-6 and TRBJ1-2 for the parts outside the CDR3, the full variable domain is DAGVTQSPTHLIKTRGQQVTLRCSPKSGHDTVSWYQQALGQGPQFIFQYYEEEERQRGNFPDRFSGHQFPNYSSELNVNALLLGDSALYLCASSLKSRGDGYTFGSGTRLTVV.

This clone was detected only a few times. This chain links TRBV2 with TRBJ2-3; D is uncertain. This CDR3 is 12 amino acids long. The V end was cut by 6 bases, the J end by 2 bases, with 6 bases between. Germline V gene sequence: CDR1 SNHLY, CDR2 FYNNEI. CDR3 bases: TGTGCCAGCAGACGCGTCACAGATACGCAGTATTTT. It encodes CASRRVTDTQYF. Supplemented by reference TRBV2 and TRBJ2-3, the full variable domain reads EPEVTQTPSHQVTQMGQEVILRCVPISNHLYFYWYRQILGQKVEFLVSFYNNEISEKSEIFDDQFSVERPDGSNFTLKIRSTKLEDSAMYFCASRRVTDTQYFGPGTRLTVL.

The V call is TRBV19, the J call TRBJ1-5; D uncertain. Trimming shortened V by 5 bases and J by 2 bases, and 10 bases separated the two germline ends. CDR3 size: 14 residues. The germline gives CDR1 LNHDA, CDR2 SQIVND (reference sequence). The CDR3 sequence is CASSEGNRNQPQHF. The CDR3 coding sequence is TGTGCCAGTAGTGAAGGGAACCGCAATCAGCCCCAGCATTTT.

The rearrangement joins TRBV6-5 to TRBJ1-2; D is perhaps TRBD1 (5 bases). V dropped 8 bases and J dropped 3 bases, with 13 bases sitting between them. The CDR3 has 13 amino acids. In germline, CDR1 is MNHEY, CDR2 SVGAGI. The CDR3 loop is CASGGRTYYGYTF. The CDR3 bases are TGTGCCAGCGGGGGACGGACTTACTATGGCTACACCTTC.

J is TRBJ2-1 and V is TRBV5-4, with 11 bases that match TRBD2. Germline CDR1 SGHNT, CDR2 YYREEE (reference sequence). Losses at the gene ends were 5 bases for V and 7 bases for J; bases not matched to a gene: 11. The CDR3 is 16 residues long. The CDR3 region has the DNA TGTGCCAGCAGAAATGCTAGCGGGAGGCCCAGGAATGAGCAGTTCTTC. Encoded protein: CASRNASGRPRNEQFF.

In its sample, this clone was seen a few times. The V and J genes are TRBV7-6 and TRBJ1-2; 10 bases agree with TRBD1. The length of the CDR3 is 15 residues. CDR1 is SGHVS, CDR2 FNYEAQ, per germline. The V segment lost 4 bases and the J segment 4 bases; nucleotides outside the gene matches: 6. The CDR3 here is CASSSAGTGAYGYTF. Written as DNA, the CDR3 is TGTGCCAGCAGCTCGGCAGGGACAGGGGCCTATGGCTACACCTTC.

The chain is built from TRBV7-8 and TRBJ2-3; unclear D gene. Trimming removed 5 bases from V and 0 bases from J, with 6 bases in between. Germline V gene sequence: CDR1 SGHVS, CDR2 FQNEAQ. CDR3 length equals 13 residues. The CDR3 loop is CASSPLSTDTQYF. The CDR3 nucleotides read TGTGCCAGCAGCCCCCTAAGCACAGATACGCAGTATTTT.

This chain uses TRBV18 with TRBJ2-6, with TRBD1 identical over 8 bases. Germline V gene lookup returns CDR1 KGHSH and CDR2 LQKENI. This CDR3 comprises 17 residues. V was clipped by 1 base and J by 2 bases; unmatched bases: 4. The chain's CDR3 is CASSPQGQGPGANVLTF. The CDR3, as DNA: TGTGCCAGCTCACCACAAGGACAGGGCCCTGGGGCCAACGTCCTGACTTTC.

Regarding this clone: Compared with germline, one end of the junction differs, possibly owing to a read error. The rearrangement uses TRBV5-4 and TRBJ2-5; 10 positions match TRBD2. Germline V gene lookup returns CDR1 SGHNT and CDR2 YYREEE (reference sequence). This CDR3 has 15 amino acids. The CDR3 nucleotides are TGTGCCAGCAGCTTGGACTCCGGGGTAACTAGCGGGAATCACTTC. Translating it yields CASSLDSGVTSGNHF.

V gene TRBV6-1 combines with J gene TRBJ2-7; tentatively, D is TRBD2 (5 bases). Trimming removed 10 bases at V and 2 bases at J, with 12 bases between. CDR3 size: 12 residues. CDR1 MNHNS and CDR2 SASEGT come from the germline V gene. Here the CDR3 reads CATWGDTYEQYF. For the CDR3, the DNA is TGTGCCACATGGGGAGATACCTACGAGCAGTACTTC.

Many counts were recorded for this clone. The chain links TRBV28 to TRBJ2-7, with a weak D call TRBD1 (5 bases). Germline CDR1 and CDR2: MDHEN and SYDVKM. This CDR3 region has 13 residues. The ends were cut back, 8 bases at V and 3 bases at J, with 14 bases in the middle. CDR3: CASSIHTGYEQYF. CDR3 nucleotide sequence: TGTGCCAGCTCGATTCATACAGGCTACGAGCAGTACTTC.

The chain couples TRBV28 to TRBJ2-5; TRBD2 aligns across 10 bases. The J call may be incorrect, as the DNA end agrees better with TRBJ2-7. This CDR3 contains 17 residues. CDR1 is MDHEN, CDR2 SYDVKM, per germline. The CDR3 coding sequence is TGTGCCAGCAGTTATTCCCTTGGGGCTAGCGGGAGTTACGAGCAGTACTTC. Protein product: CASSYSLGASGSYEQYF.

This clone was counted only a few times. The J gene is TRBJ2-7, the V gene TRBV7-2, with 14 bases aligning to TRBD2. Germline V gene sequence: CDR1 SGHTA, CDR2 FQGNSA. With V trimmed by 6 bases and J by 1 base, 11 bases remained unmatched. The CDR3 sequence is 18 residues long. CDR3 sequence: CASRPGLAGGYGSYEQYF. The CDR3 coding sequence is TGTGCCAGCAGACCAGGACTAGCGGGAGGTTATGGGTCCTACGAGCAGTACTTC.

The chain uses TRBV5-1 and TRBJ2-2; 7 nucleotides align to TRBD1. This CDR3 comprises 18 residues. CDR1 and CDR2 (germline): SGHRS, YFSETQ. The V and J ends lost 7 bases and 4 bases, in that order; junction bases with no gene match: 19. DNA of the CDR3: TGCGCCAGCGGATGGGACAGACCAAGCCCAACGAGCACCGGGGAGCTGTTTTTT. Protein sequence: CASGWDRPSPTSTGELFF.